Listed below are T cell receptor beta chains from one sample, sequenced in a study of T cell responses to AZD1222 COVID-19 vaccine. Profiling relied on immunoSEQ multiplex PCR, and the TCRdb table lists in-frame clones only, not all of them. The sample shows about 120,000 clones, about nine tenths of them seen only once. The source material was peripheral blood, sampled on day 0 of AZD1222 vaccination. The receptors shown here come from an adult in good health. Each CDR3 is given with its conserved first and last residue.

cdr3_length,v_call,cdr3_aa
15,TRBV4-1,CASSQDLGGGRGYTF
16,TRBV30,CAWSVLNLYSGNTIYF
12,TRBV28,CASSFQGLGQHF
14,TRBV7-2,CASSPGHKAGGYTF
18,TRBV30,CAWSAGQDRGWMNTEAFF
14,TRBV19,CASTTGTGSYEQYF
13,TRBV6-4,CASSDDHGSTIYF
15,TRBV18,CASSPMEVHGAEAFF
14,TRBV28,CASSRTGGGNIQYF
15,TRBV5-4,CASSLGDRGLYEQYF
18,TRBV9,CASSPRTGAPSGANVLTF
12,TRBV28,CASRHSLYGYTF
17,TRBV24-1,CATSDFSASGSLDTQYF
15,TRBV5-4,CASSLGDRGTDTQYF
13,TRBV18,CASSQGSPYGYTF
12,TRBV5-4,CASRRPGNEQFF
15,TRBV9,CASSRGDPEEGEQFF
12,TRBV28,CASGTGTYEQYF
14,TRBV9,CASSLEVGPYGYTF
13,TRBV28,CASSRGENYGYTF
14,TRBV5-1,CASSRGTSLNEQFF
12,TRBV12-3/TRBV12-4,CASSLAKNIQYF
14,TRBV2,CASSETGSNQPQHF
15,TRBV6-1,CASSEGTGGTYEQYF
13,TRBV6-5,CASSSSDREEQYF
12,TRBV28,CASSFEDYEQYF
15,TRBV10-3,CAISSGTLSYNEQFF
12,TRBV6-5,CASSSPGYGYTF
12,TRBV7-9,CASSRDSAGYTF
15,TRBV2,CASRGRGYSNQPQHF
15,TRBV7-9,CASSLGPGGRYGYTF
15,TRBV29-1,CSAEEGAGAGYEQYF
16,TRBV25-1,CASSEGLAGPTDTQYF
13,TRBV7-9,CASSSLLNTEAFF
13,TRBV12-3/TRBV12-4,CASTIPSHGELFF
14,TRBV5-1,CASSLDRGGETQYF
15,TRBV25-1,CASSSKIGVTGELFF